These 26 T cell receptor beta chains were sequenced from one sample in a study of Graves' ophthalmopathy and Graves' hyperthyroidism. Researchers took RNA transcripts and amplified TCR beta CDR3 regions from them. The authors performed first-round RT-PCR with HTBI primers and then a second-round multiplex PCR. TCRdb reprocessed the multiplex PCR reads via MiXCR and lists one record per CDR3 protein. The sample lists fewer than 650,000 distinct CDR3 sequences; 22% were seen once. Sequencing was performed on peripheral blood. Receptors originate from a woman aged 18 to 35 with stable Graves' hyperthyroidism. Some clones in this sample may be carry-over from other donors' samples.

This clonotype came up many times. The chain employs TRBV28 and TRBJ2-7, with D hard to call. The CDR3 length is 15 residues. Trimming took off 8 bases at V and 0 bases at J, with 17 bases between the two ends. Germline CDR1 reads MDHEN; CDR2 reads SYDVKM. The CDR3 loop reads CASAIPSRSSYEQYF. DNA of the CDR3: TGTGCCAGCGCTATACCGTCTAGGAGCTCCTACGAGCAGTACTTC. Using reference TRBV28 and TRBJ2-7 for the parts outside the CDR3, the full variable domain is DVKVTQSSRYLVKRTGEKVFLECVQDMDHENMFWYRQDPGLGLRLIYFSYDVKMKEKGDIPEGYSVSREKKERFSLILESASTNQTSMYLCASAIPSRSSYEQYFGPGTRLTVT.

This clonotype was observed at least ten times. The chain employs TRBV30 and TRBJ1-1; no clear D gene. The length of the CDR3 is 11 residues. CDR1 is GTSNPN, CDR2 SVGIG, per germline (reference sequence). V lost 2 bases to trimming and J lost 9 bases, with 10 bases between them. The CDR3 DNA follows: TGTGCCTGGAGTTACAGACACCAAGCTTTCTTT. It yields the protein CAWSYRHQAFF.

This clonotype was seen repeatedly, ten times or more. The chain has TRBV10-3 and TRBJ1-2; 7 nucleotides agree with TRBD1. The germline V gene has CDR1 ENHRY and CDR2 SYGVKD. CDR3 length: 13 residues. Losses at the gene ends were 6 bases for V and 8 bases for J; bases not matched to a gene: 9. This CDR3 reads CAISSDRDKGYTF. The CDR3 DNA sequence: TGTGCCATCAGCTCCGACAGGGATAAAGGCTACACCTTC.

This clonotype was recorded many times. The rearrangement joins TRBV19 to TRBJ2-2; no reliable D call. Trimming shortened V by 5 bases and J by 1 base, and 11 bases separated the two germline ends. CDR3 size: 15 residues. Germline assignment: CDR1 LNHDA and CDR2 SQIVND (reference sequence). CDR3 in amino acids: CASSPSRQNTGELFF. The CDR3 nucleotides read TGTGCCAGTAGTCCCTCCCGACAGAACACCGGGGAGCTGTTTTTT.

The V call is TRBV11-2, the J call TRBJ2-7, with D perhaps matching TRBD1 or TRBD2 (5 bases each). CDR3 size: 15 residues. In germline, CDR1 is SGHAT, CDR2 FQNNGV. The germline V and J ends were trimmed by 2 bases and 0 bases, with 11 bases remaining between them. The CDR3 bases are TGTGCCAGCAGCTTATTTTCAGGGAGCTCCTACGAGCAGTACTTC. This gives the protein CASSLFSGSSYEQYF.

This clonotype was recorded at least ten times. The chain has TRBV14 and TRBJ1-1; D not resolved. This CDR3 is 14 amino acids long. Trimming removed 4 bases from V and 0 bases from J, with 9 bases in between. Germline-derived CDR1 and CDR2 are SGHDN and FVKESK. The CDR3 DNA reads TGTGCCAGCAGCCCCCGGGTTATGAACACTGAAGCTTTCTTT. It codes for CASSPRVMNTEAFF.

This clonotype was observed many times. This sequence joins TRBV11-1 and TRBJ1-2; 7 bases match TRBD1. The ends lost 3 bases at V and 7 bases at J; junction bases unmatched: 23. The CDR3 loop spans 19 amino acids. CDR1 and CDR2 (germline): SGHAT, FQDESV (reference sequence). The CDR3 here is CASSFNPRDSISLRGGYTF. CDR3 DNA: TGTGCCAGCAGCTTCAACCCCCGGGACAGCATTTCTCTTAGGGGTGGCTACACCTTC.

This clonotype came up many times. The chain carries TRBV7-9 and TRBJ1-1; D is possibly TRBD1 (5 bases). Trimming removed 8 bases from V and 3 bases from J, with 13 bases in between. The germline V gene has CDR1 SEHNR and CDR2 FQNEAQ (reference sequence). This CDR3 contains 13 residues. The CDR3 DNA is TGTGCCAGCCTCCAGGGATCGGACACTGAAGCTTTCTTT. Translating gives CASLQGSDTEAFF.

This clonotype was seen at least ten times. The V gene is TRBV6-1, the J gene TRBJ2-2; D may be TRBD1 (5 bases). Germline V gene data show CDR1 as MNHNS and CDR2 as SASEGT. This CDR3 spans 17 amino acids. V was shortened by 0 bases and J by 2 bases, with 13 bases between the two germline ends. CDR3: CASSEALSGLNTGELFF. In DNA form, the CDR3 reads TGTGCCAGCAGTGAAGCGCTGTCAGGGTTAAACACCGGGGAGCTGTTTTTT.

This clonotype was picked up many times. The rearrangement joins TRBV7-3 to TRBJ1-1; 7 nucleotides agree with TRBD1. This CDR3 has 14 residues. Looked up from germline, CDR1 is SGHTA and CDR2 is FQGTGA. J gave up 3 bases and V 6 bases, and 7 bases lay outside the gene matches. Here the CDR3 DNA reads TGTGCCAGCAGTCTGACAGGGAAGGACACTGAAGCTTTCTTT. This codes for CASSLTGKDTEAFF.

This clonotype was seen repeatedly, ten times or more. The rearrangement links TRBV20-1 to TRBJ2-5, with 7 positions matching TRBD2. CDR3 size: 12 residues. V gave up 4 bases and J gave up 5 bases; unmatched junction bases: 4. From germline, CDR1 is DFQATT and CDR2 SNEGSKA (reference sequence). The DNA of the CDR3 is TGCAGTGCTACCGGGAGGCGGGAGACCCAGTACTTC. Amino acid sequence: CSATGRRETQYF.

This clonotype was counted ten times or more. The chain employs TRBV10-3 and TRBJ2-7, with 7 nucleotides matching TRBD1. This CDR3 spans 15 amino acids. Germline loops: CDR1 ENHRY, CDR2 SYGVKD. V lost 3 bases, J lost 6 bases, and 11 bases stayed unmatched. In DNA, the CDR3 is TGTGCCATCAGTGATATCGGACAGGAGGCAGGCGAGCAGTACTTC. Its translation is CAISDIGQEAGEQYF.

There are many counts of this clonotype. The CDR3: CASSELEGGYTF. CDR3 in DNA: TGTGCCAGCAGTGAATTGGAGGGAGGCTACACCTTC. V gene TRBV25-1 combines with J gene TRBJ1-2; D gene ambiguous. Germline CDR1 and CDR2: MGHDK and SYGVNS. Trimming took off 1 base at V and 8 bases at J, with 8 bases between the two ends. The CDR3 runs to 12 residues.

About this clonotype: A much larger clone lies one base from this, so it may be a read error. The chain combines TRBV6-5 with TRBJ2-7; possible D gene TRBD1, 6 bases. V lost 2 bases and J lost 2, with 10 bases in between. Germline CDR1 MNHEY, CDR2 SVGAGI. This CDR3 contains 14 residues. CDR3 residues: CASSYRQATYEQYF. The CDR3, as DNA: TGTGCCAGCAGTTACCGACAGGCCACCTACGAGCAGTACTTC.

This clonotype was observed at least ten times. J is TRBJ2-7 and V is TRBV7-2, with TRBD1 identical over 12 bases. The CDR3 loop spans 16 amino acids. The J segment lost 7 bases and the V segment lost 5 bases, leaving 12 bases of the junction unmatched. Germline-derived CDR1 and CDR2 are SGHTA and FQGNSA. This CDR3 is CASSPTPGQGAGEQYF. The CDR3 DNA sequence: TGTGCCAGCAGCCCCACCCCGGGACAGGGGGCGGGTGAGCAGTACTTC.

This clonotype was detected once. The CDR3 sequence is CASRTGNTNTGELFF. DNA for the CDR3: TGTGCCAGCAGGACCGGGAATACGAACACCGGGGAGCTGTTTTTT. This rearrangement joins TRBV6-2 or TRBV6-3 to TRBJ2-2; a weak D match, TRBD2 (5 bases). The CDR3 is 15 amino acids. The germline V gene has CDR1 MNHEY and CDR2 SVGEGT. Trimming stripped 6 bases from V and 0 bases from J, with 11 bases between.

This chain connects TRBV28 to TRBJ1-5; D may be TRBD1 (5 bases). The CDR3 is made up of 18 amino acids. The germline V and J ends were trimmed by 2 bases and 2 bases, with 19 bases remaining between them. Germline assignment: CDR1 MDHEN and CDR2 SYDVKM. The CDR3 protein is CASSLPRGDLLGNQPQHF. The CDR3 DNA reads TGTGCCAGCAGTTTACCCCGGGGGGATCTGTTAGGCAATCAGCCCCAGCATTTT. Supplemented by reference TRBV28 and TRBJ1-5, the full variable domain reads DVKVTQSSRYLVKRTGEKVFLECVQDMDHENMFWYRQDPGLGLRLIYFSYDVKMKEKGDIPEGYSVSREKKERFSLILESASTNQTSMYLCASSLPRGDLLGNQPQHFGDGTRLSIL.

Ten or more counts support this clonotype. This chain joins TRBV15 and TRBJ1-5, with TRBD1 as a possible D gene (5 bases). There are 17 residues in the CDR3. Deletions cut 4 bases from V and 0 bases from J, with 16 bases between. The germline V gene encodes CDR1 LNHNV and CDR2 YYDKDF (reference sequence). DNA of the CDR3: TGTGCCACCAGCAAAACTTACTCCGGGGCTAGCAATCAGCCCCAGCATTTT. Translating it yields CATSKTYSGASNQPQHF.

The chain has TRBV7-3 and TRBJ2-2, with 9 nucleotides matching TRBD2. The CDR3 consists of 15 residues. With 5 bases clipped from V and 7 bases from J, the junction kept 8 bases outside the gene matches. Germline CDR1 reads SGHTA; CDR2 reads FQGTGA. The CDR3 bases are TGTGCCAGCAGCCCCGCGGGGGGGCAGGGCGGGGAGCTGTTTTTT. Its protein is CASSPAGGQGGELFF.

The sample holds many counts of this clonotype. A clone one base away is much larger, so this may be a read error. The J gene is TRBJ2-5, the V gene TRBV7-2, with D perhaps matching TRBD2 (6 bases). The CDR3 spans 13 residues. Germline V gives CDR1 SGHTA, CDR2 FQGNSA. In DNA, the CDR3 is TGTGCCGGCAGCTTACCTAGCGCCAAGACCCAGTACTTC. This gives the protein CAGSLPSAKTQYF.

This clonotype was seen only a few times. The chain is built from TRBV30 and TRBJ1-1, with 8 nucleotides matching TRBD1. CDR3 length: 15 amino acids. The V gene's germline CDR1 is GTSNPN and CDR2 SVGIG (reference sequence). Losses at the gene ends were 0 bases for V and 3 bases for J; bases not matched to a gene: 6. CDR3 sequence reads: CAWSVRDRTYTEAFF. DNA for the CDR3: TGTGCCTGGAGTGTACGGGACAGGACCTACACTGAAGCTTTCTTT.

The sample holds many counts of this clonotype. The rearrangement uses TRBV10-3 and TRBJ1-2, with 12 bases lining up with TRBD1. V dropped 3 bases and J dropped 8; count of bases not matched to a gene: 7. Germline V lookup: CDR1 ENHRY, CDR2 SYGVKD. The CDR3 runs 15 residues. The chain's CDR3 is CAISDWGQGAEGYTF. The DNA of the CDR3 is TGTGCCATCAGTGACTGGGGACAGGGGGCTGAAGGCTACACCTTC.

This chain connects TRBV11-2 to TRBJ2-5; TRBD1 might be the D (6 bases). The CDR3 spans 16 residues. Looked up from germline, CDR1 is SGHAT and CDR2 is FQNNGV. V gave up 5 bases and J gave up 2 bases, with 18 bases separating them. Here the CDR3 DNA reads TGTGCCAGCAGCCTTTCCGGTACAGGGATACAAGAGACCCAGTACTTC. Protein product: CASSLSGTGIQETQYF.

This clonotype was seen at least ten times. Its ends do not fully match the called genes, so a read error is possible. J is TRBJ1-3 and V is TRBV6-5; D is perhaps TRBD1 (5 bases). Looked up from germline, CDR1 is MNHEY and CDR2 is SVGAGI. The CDR3 is made up of 15 amino acids. CDR3 in amino acids: CASSYGGSAGNTIYF. The DNA for the CDR3 is TGTGCCAGCAGTTACGGGGGAAGCGCTGGAAACACCATATATTTC.

This sequence joins TRBV12-3 or TRBV12-4 and TRBJ2-7; 7 positions agree with TRBD1. The CDR3 loop spans 13 amino acids. J gave up 5 bases and V 5 bases, and 6 bases lay outside the gene matches. Here the CDR3 DNA reads TGTGCCAGCAGTCCATTCAGGGGGAACGAGCAGTACTTC. Its translation: CASSPFRGNEQYF.

This clonotype was counted many times. The gene calls are TRBV2 and TRBJ1-5; the D is unclear. V lost 2 bases and J 5 bases, leaving 13 bases between the germline ends. In germline, CDR1 is SNHLY, CDR2 FYNNEI. The CDR3 runs 15 residues. The CDR3 DNA follows: TGTGCCAGCAGTGAACTGGGAGGCCAATATCAGCCCCAGCATTTT. The encoded protein is CASSELGGQYQPQHF.